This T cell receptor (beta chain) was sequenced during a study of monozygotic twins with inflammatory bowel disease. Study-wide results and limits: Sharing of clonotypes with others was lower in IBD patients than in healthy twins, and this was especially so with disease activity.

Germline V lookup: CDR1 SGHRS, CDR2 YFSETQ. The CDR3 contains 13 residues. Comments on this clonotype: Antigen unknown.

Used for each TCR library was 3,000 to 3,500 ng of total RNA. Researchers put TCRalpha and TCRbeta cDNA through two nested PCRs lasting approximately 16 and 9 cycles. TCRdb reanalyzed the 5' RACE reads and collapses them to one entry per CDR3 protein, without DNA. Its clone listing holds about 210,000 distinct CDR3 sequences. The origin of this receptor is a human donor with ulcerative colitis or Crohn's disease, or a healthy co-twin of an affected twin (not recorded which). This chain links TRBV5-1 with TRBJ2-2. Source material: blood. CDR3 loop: CASREENTGELFF.